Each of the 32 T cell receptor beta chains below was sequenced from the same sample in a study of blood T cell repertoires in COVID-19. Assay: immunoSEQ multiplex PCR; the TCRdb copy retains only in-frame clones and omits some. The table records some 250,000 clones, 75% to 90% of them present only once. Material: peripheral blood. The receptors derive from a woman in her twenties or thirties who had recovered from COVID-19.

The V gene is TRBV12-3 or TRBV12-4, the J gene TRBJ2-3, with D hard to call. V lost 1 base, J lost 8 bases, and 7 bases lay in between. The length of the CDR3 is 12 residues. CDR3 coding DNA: TGTGCCAGCAGTTTAGATCCCGGTACGCAGTATTTT. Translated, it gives CASSLDPGTQYF.

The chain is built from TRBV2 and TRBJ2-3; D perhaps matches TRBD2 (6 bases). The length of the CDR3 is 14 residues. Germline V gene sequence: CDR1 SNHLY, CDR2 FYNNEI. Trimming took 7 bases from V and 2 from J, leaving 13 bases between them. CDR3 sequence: CASKRTTHTDTQYF. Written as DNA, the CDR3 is TGTGCCAGCAAGAGGACTACACACACAGATACGCAGTATTTT.

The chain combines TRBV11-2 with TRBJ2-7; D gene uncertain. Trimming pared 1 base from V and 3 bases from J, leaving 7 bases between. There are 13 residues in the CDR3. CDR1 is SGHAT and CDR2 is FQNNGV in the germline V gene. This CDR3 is CASSLVPGYEQYF. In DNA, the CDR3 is TGTGCCAGCAGCTTAGTTCCCGGCTACGAGCAGTACTTC.

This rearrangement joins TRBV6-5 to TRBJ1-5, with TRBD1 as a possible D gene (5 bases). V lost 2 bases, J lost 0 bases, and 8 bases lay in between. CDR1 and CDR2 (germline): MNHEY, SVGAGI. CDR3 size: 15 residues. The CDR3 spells CASSYDSYSNQPQHF. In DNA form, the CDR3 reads TGTGCCAGCAGTTACGACAGTTATAGCAATCAGCCCCAGCATTTT.

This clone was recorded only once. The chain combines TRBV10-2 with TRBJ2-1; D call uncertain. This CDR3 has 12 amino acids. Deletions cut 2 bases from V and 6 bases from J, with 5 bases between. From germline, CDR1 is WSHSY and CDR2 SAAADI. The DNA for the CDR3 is TGCGCCAGCAGTGAGAACTCCAATGAGCAGTTCTTC. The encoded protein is CASSENSNEQFF.

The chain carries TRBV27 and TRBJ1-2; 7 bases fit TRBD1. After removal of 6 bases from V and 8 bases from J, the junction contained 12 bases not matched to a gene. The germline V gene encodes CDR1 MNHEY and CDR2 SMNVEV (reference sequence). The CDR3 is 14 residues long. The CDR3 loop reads CASSQTGQAVGYTF. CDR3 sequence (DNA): TGTGCCAGCAGCCAGACAGGGCAGGCGGTCGGCTACACCTTC.

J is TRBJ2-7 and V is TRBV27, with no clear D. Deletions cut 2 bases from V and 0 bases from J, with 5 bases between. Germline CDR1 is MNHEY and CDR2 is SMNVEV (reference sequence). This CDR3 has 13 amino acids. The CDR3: CASSLGASYEQYF. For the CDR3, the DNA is TGTGCCAGCAGTTTAGGAGCCTCCTACGAGCAGTACTTC.

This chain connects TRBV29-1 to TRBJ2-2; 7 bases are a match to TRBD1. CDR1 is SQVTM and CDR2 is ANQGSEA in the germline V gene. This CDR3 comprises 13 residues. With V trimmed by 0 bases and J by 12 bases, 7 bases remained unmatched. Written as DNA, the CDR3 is TGCAGCGTTGAAGATCGCTGGGGACAGCAGCTGTTTTTT. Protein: CSVEDRWGQQLFF.

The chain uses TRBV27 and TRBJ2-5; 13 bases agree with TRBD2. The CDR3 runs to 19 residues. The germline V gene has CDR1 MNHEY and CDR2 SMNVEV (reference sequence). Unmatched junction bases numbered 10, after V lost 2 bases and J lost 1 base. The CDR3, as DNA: TGTGCCAGCAGTTTAAGGGGAACTAGCGGGGGGGCCCCCCAAGAGACCCAGTACTTC. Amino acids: CASSLRGTSGGAPQETQYF.

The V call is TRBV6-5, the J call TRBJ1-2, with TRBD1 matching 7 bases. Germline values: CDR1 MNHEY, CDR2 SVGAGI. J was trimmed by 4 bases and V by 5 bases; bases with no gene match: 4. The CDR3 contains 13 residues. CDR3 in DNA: TGTGCCAGCAGTAGGGACAGACTCTATGGCTACACCTTC. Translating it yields CASSRDRLYGYTF.

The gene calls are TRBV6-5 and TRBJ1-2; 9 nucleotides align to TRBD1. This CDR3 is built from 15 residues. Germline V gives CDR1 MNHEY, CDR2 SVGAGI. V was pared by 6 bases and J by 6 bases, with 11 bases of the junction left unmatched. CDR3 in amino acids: CASRAYRGLGDGYTF. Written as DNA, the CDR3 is TGTGCCAGCAGGGCCTACAGGGGGCTAGGAGATGGCTACACCTTC.

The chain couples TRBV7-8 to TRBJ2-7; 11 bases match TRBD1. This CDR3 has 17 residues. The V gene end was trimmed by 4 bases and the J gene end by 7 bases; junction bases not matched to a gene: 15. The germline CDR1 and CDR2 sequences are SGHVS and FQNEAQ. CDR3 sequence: CASSSPSSGTGGSEQYF. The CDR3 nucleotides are TGTGCCAGCAGCTCTCCGTCCAGCGGGACAGGGGGTAGTGAGCAGTACTTC.

CDR3 protein: CASSLAQGRVDTQYF. CDR3 nucleotides: TGTGCCAGCAGCTTGGCCCAGGGGAGGGTAGATACGCAGTATTTT. The rearrangement uses TRBV5-4 and TRBJ2-3; possible D gene TRBD2, 7 bases. The CDR3 is 15 amino acids. Trimming removed 0 bases from V and 5 bases from J, with 13 bases in between. The germline gives CDR1 SGHNT, CDR2 YYREEE (reference sequence).

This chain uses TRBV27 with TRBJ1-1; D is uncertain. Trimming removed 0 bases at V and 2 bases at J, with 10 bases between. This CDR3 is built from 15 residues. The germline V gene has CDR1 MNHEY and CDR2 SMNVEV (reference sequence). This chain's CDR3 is CASSLSPQKNTEAFF. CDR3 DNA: TGTGCCAGCAGTTTATCCCCACAGAAAAACACTGAAGCTTTCTTT.

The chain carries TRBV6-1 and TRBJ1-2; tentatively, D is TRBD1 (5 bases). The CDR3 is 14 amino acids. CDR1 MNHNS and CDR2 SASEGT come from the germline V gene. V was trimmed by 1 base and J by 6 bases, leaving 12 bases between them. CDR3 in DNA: TGTGCCAGCAGTGAAGACCGGGCCAGGGATGGCTACACCTTC. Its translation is CASSEDRARDGYTF.

The CDR3 loop reads CASSLDSGNTGELFF. The DNA for the CDR3 is TGTGCCAGCAGCTTGGATTCAGGGAACACCGGGGAGCTGTTTTTT. The V call is TRBV5-5, the J call TRBJ2-2; D not certain. V shed 0 bases and J shed 1 base, with 7 bases lying between them. This CDR3 has 15 amino acids. Germline CDR1 reads SGHKS; CDR2 reads YYEKEE (reference sequence). Full variable domain (outside the CDR3, taken from reference TRBV5-5 and TRBJ2-2): DAGVTQSPTHLIKTRGQQVTLRCSPISGHKSVSWYQQVLGQGPQFIFQYYEKEERGRGNFPDRFSARQFPNYSSELNVNALLLGDSALYLCASSLDSGNTGELFFGEGSRLTVL.

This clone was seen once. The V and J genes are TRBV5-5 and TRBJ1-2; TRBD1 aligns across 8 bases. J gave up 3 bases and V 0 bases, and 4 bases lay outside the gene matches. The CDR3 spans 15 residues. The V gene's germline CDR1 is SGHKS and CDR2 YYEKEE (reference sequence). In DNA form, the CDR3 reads TGTGCCAGCAGCTTGGGACAGGGGATCGACTATGGCTACACCTTC. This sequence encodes CASSLGQGIDYGYTF.

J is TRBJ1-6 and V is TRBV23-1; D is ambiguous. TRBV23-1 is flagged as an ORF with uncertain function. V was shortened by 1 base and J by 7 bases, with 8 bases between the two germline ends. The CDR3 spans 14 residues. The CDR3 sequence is CASSQFPPNSPLHF. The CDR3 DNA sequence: TGCGCCAGCAGTCAATTTCCTCCGAATTCACCCCTCCACTTT.

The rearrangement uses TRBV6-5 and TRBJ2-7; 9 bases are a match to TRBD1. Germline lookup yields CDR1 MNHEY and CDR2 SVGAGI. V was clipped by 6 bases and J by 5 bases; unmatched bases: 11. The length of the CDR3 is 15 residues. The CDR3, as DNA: TGTGCCAGCAGGGTGGGACAGGGCCTTCGGAACGAGCAGTACTTC. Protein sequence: CASRVGQGLRNEQYF.

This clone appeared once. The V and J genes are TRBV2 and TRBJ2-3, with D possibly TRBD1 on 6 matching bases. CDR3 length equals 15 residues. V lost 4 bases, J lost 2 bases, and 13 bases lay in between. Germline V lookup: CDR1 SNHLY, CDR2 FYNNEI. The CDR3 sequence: CASSVGAGPTDTQYF. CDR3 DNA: TGTGCCAGCAGTGTGGGGGCAGGTCCCACAGATACGCAGTATTTT.

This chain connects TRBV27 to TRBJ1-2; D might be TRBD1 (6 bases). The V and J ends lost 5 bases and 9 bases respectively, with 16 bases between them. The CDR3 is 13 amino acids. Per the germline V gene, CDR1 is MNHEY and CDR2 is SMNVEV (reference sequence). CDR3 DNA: TGTGCCAGCAGTCCGGGACACGGAGTGAGCTACACCTTC. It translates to CASSPGHGVSYTF.

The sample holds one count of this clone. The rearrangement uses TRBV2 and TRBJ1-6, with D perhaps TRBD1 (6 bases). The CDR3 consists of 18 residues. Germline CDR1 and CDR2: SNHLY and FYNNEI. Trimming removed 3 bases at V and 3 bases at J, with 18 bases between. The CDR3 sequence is CASSDRGGGGDYNSPLHF. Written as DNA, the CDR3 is TGTGCCAGCAGTGACCGGGGAGGGGGAGGCGACTATAATTCACCCCTCCACTTT.

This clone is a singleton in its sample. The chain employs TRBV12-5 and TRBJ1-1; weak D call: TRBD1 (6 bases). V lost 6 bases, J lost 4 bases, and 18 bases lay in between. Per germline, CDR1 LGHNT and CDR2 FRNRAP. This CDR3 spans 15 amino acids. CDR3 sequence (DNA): TGTGCTAGTGGCCGGTATACGGCAGGGGTCACTGAAGCTTTCTTT. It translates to CASGRYTAGVTEAFF.

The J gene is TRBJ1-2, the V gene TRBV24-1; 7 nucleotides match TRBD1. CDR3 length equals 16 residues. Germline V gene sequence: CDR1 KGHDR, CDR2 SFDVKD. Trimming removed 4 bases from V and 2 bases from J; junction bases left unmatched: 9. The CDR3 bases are TGTGCCACCAGTGAAGCTTCGGGACAGCTAAACTATGGCTACACCTTC. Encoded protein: CATSEASGQLNYGYTF.

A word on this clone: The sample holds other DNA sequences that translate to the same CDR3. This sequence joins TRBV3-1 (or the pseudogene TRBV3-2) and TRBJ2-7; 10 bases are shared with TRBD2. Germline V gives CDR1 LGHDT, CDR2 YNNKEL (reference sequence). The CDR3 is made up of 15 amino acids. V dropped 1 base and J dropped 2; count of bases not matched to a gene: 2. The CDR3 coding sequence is TGTGCCAGCAGCCAAGTACTAGCGGGGCCCTACGAGCAGTACTTC. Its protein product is CASSQVLAGPYEQYF.

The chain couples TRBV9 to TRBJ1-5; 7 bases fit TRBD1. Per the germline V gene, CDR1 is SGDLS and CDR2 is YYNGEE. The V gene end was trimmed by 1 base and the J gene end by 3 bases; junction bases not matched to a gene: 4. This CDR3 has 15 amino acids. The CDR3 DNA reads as TGTGCCAGCAGCGTACAGGGGGATTTCAATCAGCCCCAGCATTTT. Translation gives CASSVQGDFNQPQHF.

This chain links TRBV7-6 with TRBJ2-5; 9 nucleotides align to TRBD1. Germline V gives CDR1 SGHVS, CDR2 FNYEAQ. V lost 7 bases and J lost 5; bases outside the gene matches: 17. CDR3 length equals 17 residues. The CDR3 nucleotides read TGTGCCAGCAACCCGACCCCGGATACAGGGGGCGGGGAGACCCAGTACTTC. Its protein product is CASNPTPDTGGGETQYF.

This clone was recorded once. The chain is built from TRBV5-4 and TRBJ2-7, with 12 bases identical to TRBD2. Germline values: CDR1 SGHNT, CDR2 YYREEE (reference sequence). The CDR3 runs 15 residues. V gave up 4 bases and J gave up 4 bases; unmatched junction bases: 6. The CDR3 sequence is CASSGELAGGYEQYF. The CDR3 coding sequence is TGTGCCAGCAGCGGTGAACTAGCGGGGGGTTACGAGCAGTACTTC. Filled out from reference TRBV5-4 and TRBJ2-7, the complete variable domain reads ETGVTQSPTHLIKTRGQQVTLRCSSQSGHNTVSWYQQALGQGPQFIFQYYREEENGRGNFPPRFSGLQFPNYSSELNVNALELDDSALYLCASSGELAGGYEQYFGPGTRLTVT.

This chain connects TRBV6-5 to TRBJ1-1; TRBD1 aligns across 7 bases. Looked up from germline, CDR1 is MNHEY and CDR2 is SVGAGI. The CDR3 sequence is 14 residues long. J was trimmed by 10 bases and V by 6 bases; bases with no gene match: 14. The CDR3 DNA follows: TGTGCCAGCAGACCGCGGGACAGCGGAGGACCAGCTTTCTTT. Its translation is CASRPRDSGGPAFF.

The CDR3 nucleotides are TGTGCCAGCAGCTTAGGGACTAGCGGGGGGCCGAGCTCCTACGAGCAGTACTTC. Residues: CASSLGTSGGPSSYEQYF. This chain joins TRBV5-4 and TRBJ2-7; 15 bases are a match to TRBD2. V shed 2 bases and J 0 bases; nucleotides not matched to a gene: 6. The CDR3 has 18 residues. Germline V gene data show CDR1 as SGHNT and CDR2 as YYREEE (reference sequence).

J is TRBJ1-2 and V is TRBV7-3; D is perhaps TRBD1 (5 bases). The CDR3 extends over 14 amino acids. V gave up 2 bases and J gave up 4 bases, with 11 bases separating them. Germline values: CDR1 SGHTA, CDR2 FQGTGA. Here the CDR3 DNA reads TGTGCCAGCAGCTTAGACCCAGGGCCCTATGGCTACACCTTC. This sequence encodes CASSLDPGPYGYTF. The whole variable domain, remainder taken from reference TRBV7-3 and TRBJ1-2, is GAGVSQTPSNKVTEKGKYVELRCDPISGHTALYWYRQSLGQGPEFLIYFQGTGAADDSGLPNDRFFAVRPEGSVSTLKIQRTERGDSAVYLCASSLDPGPYGYTFGSGTRLTVV.

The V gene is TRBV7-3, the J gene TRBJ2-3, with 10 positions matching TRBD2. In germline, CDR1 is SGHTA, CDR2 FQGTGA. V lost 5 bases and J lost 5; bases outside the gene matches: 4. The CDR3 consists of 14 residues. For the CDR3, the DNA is TGTGCCAGCAGCACCAGACTAGCGGGAGATACGCAGTATTTT. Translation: CASSTRLAGDTQYF. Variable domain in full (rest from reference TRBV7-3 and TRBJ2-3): GAGVSQTPSNKVTEKGKYVELRCDPISGHTALYWYRQSLGQGPEFLIYFQGTGAADDSGLPNDRFFAVRPEGSVSTLKIQRTERGDSAVYLCASSTRLAGDTQYFGPGTRLTVL.